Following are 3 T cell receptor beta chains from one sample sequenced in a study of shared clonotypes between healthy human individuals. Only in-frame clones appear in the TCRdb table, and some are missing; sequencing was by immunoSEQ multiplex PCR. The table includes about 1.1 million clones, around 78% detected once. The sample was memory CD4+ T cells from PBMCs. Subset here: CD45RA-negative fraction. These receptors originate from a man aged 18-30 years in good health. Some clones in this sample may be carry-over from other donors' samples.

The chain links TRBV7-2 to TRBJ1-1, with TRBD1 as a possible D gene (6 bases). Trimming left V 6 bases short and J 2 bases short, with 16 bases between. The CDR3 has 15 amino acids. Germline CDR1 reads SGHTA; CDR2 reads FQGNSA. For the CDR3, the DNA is TGTGCCAGCAGATCATACAGGGTGGGAAACACTGAAGCTTTCTTT. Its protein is CASRSYRVGNTEAFF.

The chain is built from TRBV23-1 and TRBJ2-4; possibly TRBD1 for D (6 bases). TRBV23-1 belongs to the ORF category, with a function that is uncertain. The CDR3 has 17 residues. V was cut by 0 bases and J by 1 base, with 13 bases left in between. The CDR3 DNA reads TGCGCCAGCAGTCAATCGAGCCCAGGGGATGCCAAAAACATTCAGTACTTC. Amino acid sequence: CASSQSSPGDAKNIQYF.

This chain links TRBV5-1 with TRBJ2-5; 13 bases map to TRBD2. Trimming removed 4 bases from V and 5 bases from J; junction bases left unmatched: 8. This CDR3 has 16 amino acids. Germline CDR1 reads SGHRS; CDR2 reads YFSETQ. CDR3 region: CASSRTSGRFSETQYF. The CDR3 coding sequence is TGCGCCAGCAGCCGGACTAGCGGGAGATTTAGTGAGACCCAGTACTTC. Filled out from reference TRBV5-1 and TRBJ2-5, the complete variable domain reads KAGVTQTPRYLIKTRGQQVTLSCSPISGHRSVSWYQQTPGQGLQFLFEYFSETQRNKGNFPGRFSGRQFSNSRSEMNVSTLELGDSALYLCASSRTSGRFSETQYFGPGTRLLVL.